These 26 T cell receptor beta chains originate from one sample sequenced in a study of cytomegalovirus exposure and HLA in healthy donors. A multiplex PCR was run with 60 Vbeta primers and 13 Jbeta primers. Data came from immunoSEQ multiplex PCR; TCRdb stores just in-frame clones and leaves some out. The sample holds 150,000 to 200,000 clones, 75% to 80% seen once. The sequenced sample was PBMCs. The receptors derive from a woman in her 30s in good health and CMV-seropositive.

This chain links TRBV13 with TRBJ2-3, with TRBD1 matching 9 bases. Germline V lookup: CDR1 PRHDT, CDR2 FYEKMQ (reference sequence). V was pared by 5 bases and J by 5 bases, with 8 bases of the junction left unmatched. This CDR3 contains 15 residues. The CDR3 spells CASSAPQGARDTQYF. For the CDR3, the DNA is TGTGCCAGCAGCGCTCCACAGGGGGCAAGAGATACGCAGTATTTT.

The chain is built from TRBV9 and TRBJ1-1; 7 bases are a match to TRBD1. Germline V lookup: CDR1 SGDLS, CDR2 YYNGEE. V was pared by 4 bases and J by 5 bases, with 17 bases of the junction left unmatched. CDR3 length: 17 amino acids. For the CDR3, the DNA is TGTGCCAGCAGCCGAGGGGGAAGAGGGAACAGGGGTACTGAAGCTTTCTTT. This sequence encodes CASSRGGRGNRGTEAFF.

The chain carries TRBV15 and TRBJ1-2, with a possible D match to TRBD1 (5 bases). V lost 0 bases and J 3 bases, leaving 8 bases between the germline ends. Germline values: CDR1 LNHNV, CDR2 YYDKDF (reference sequence). The CDR3 is 14 amino acids. The CDR3, as DNA: TGTGCCACCAGCAGAGAAGGGACTTACTATGGCTACACCTTC. It is translated as CATSREGTYYGYTF.

The chain employs TRBV5-8 and TRBJ1-2; 8 nucleotides agree with TRBD1. The CDR3 loop spans 19 amino acids. V gave up 1 base and J gave up 7 bases; unmatched junction bases: 21. Germline V gene lookup returns CDR1 SGHTS and CDR2 YDEGEE. The CDR3 region has the DNA TGTGCCAGCAGCTTGAGATGGGCAGGGGGCGCATCCACGGATTCTGGCTACACCTTC. Translated, it gives CASSLRWAGGASTDSGYTF.

The chain combines TRBV27 with TRBJ1-4; 9 bases map to TRBD1. Germline V lookup: CDR1 MNHEY, CDR2 SMNVEV (reference sequence). This CDR3 region has 15 residues. Unmatched junction bases numbered 9, after V lost 8 bases and J lost 5 bases. The chain's CDR3 is CASAPTGTGNEKLFF. Here the CDR3 DNA reads TGTGCCAGCGCTCCGACCGGGACAGGGAATGAAAAACTGTTTTTT.

CDR3 bases: TGTGCCAGCAGCCAAGATGGGACAGGGGACTATGGCTACACCTTC. The encoded protein is CASSQDGTGDYGYTF. The rearrangement joins TRBV4-2 to TRBJ1-2; 10 positions match TRBD1. The CDR3 totals 15 residues. In germline, CDR1 is LGHNA, CDR2 YNFKEQ. J lost 3 bases, V lost 0 bases, and 1 base had no gene match.

J is TRBJ2-5 and V is TRBV15, with 8 nucleotides matching TRBD2. This CDR3 spans 20 amino acids. Germline V gene sequence: CDR1 LNHNV, CDR2 YYDKDF (reference sequence). The ends lost 2 bases at V and 5 bases at J; junction bases unmatched: 22. This CDR3 is CATSRRASTSGRRLSETQYF. The CDR3 DNA sequence: TGTGCCACCAGCAGACGCGCCTCAACCAGCGGGAGAAGGTTGAGCGAGACCCAGTACTTC.

The V gene is TRBV7-2, the J gene TRBJ2-3; 7 positions match TRBD2. V trimming: 3 bases; J trimming: 0 bases; junction bases outside the gene matches: 9. This CDR3 spans 17 amino acids. CDR1 and CDR2 from the germline V gene are SGHTA and FQGNSA. The CDR3 protein is CASSFSWGGVSTDTQYF. The CDR3 region has the DNA TGTGCCAGCAGCTTCTCATGGGGGGGGGTTAGCACAGATACGCAGTATTTT.

The rearrangement joins TRBV5-4 to TRBJ1-5; tentatively, D is TRBD1 (6 bases). This CDR3 has 15 amino acids. Looked up from germline, CDR1 is SGHNT and CDR2 is YYREEE (reference sequence). With 3 bases removed from V and 5 bases from J, the gap between germline ends came to 15 bases. CDR3 DNA: TGTGCCAGCAGCTCGAATACAGGGAAGGATCAGCCCCAGCATTTT. Its translation is CASSSNTGKDQPQHF.

DNA of the CDR3: TGCGCCAGCAGCCACGGACAGGGGGCTTCCTACGAGCAGTACTTC. It specifies CASSHGQGASYEQYF. J is TRBJ2-7 and V is TRBV4-1, with TRBD1 identical over 11 bases. This CDR3 has 15 amino acids. The V segment lost 3 bases and the J segment 1 base; nucleotides outside the gene matches: 2. CDR1 is MGHRA and CDR2 is YSYEKL in the germline V gene.

The V gene is TRBV5-4, the J gene TRBJ1-2, with 9 bases that match TRBD1. Trimming removed 1 base from V and 7 bases from J; junction bases left unmatched: 5. This CDR3 has 14 amino acids. The germline gives CDR1 SGHNT, CDR2 YYREEE (reference sequence). In nucleotides, the CDR3 is TGTGCCAGCAGCTTGAGGGACAGGGACTCTGGCTACACCTTC. Its protein product is CASSLRDRDSGYTF.

This clone was seen a single time. CDR3 residues: CASSQQGAGQETQYF. The CDR3 DNA reads as TGTGCCAGCAGCCAACAGGGGGCCGGACAAGAGACCCAGTACTTC. The chain couples TRBV7-9 to TRBJ2-5; 9 bases match TRBD1. The germline V gene encodes CDR1 SEHNR and CDR2 FQNEAQ (reference sequence). This CDR3 is 15 amino acids long. Losses at the gene ends were 5 bases for V and 2 bases for J; bases not matched to a gene: 6.

The chain carries TRBV5-6 and TRBJ2-1; 9 nucleotides match TRBD2. The CDR3 covers 16 residues. Germline V gene data show CDR1 as SGHDT and CDR2 as YYEEEE. Trimming removed 0 bases from V and 6 bases from J; junction bases left unmatched: 7. The CDR3 DNA sequence: TGTGCCAGCAGCTTGGTTAGGCTAGCGGGAAGCAATGAGCAGTTCTTC. Translating gives CASSLVRLAGSNEQFF.

The chain is built from TRBV6-6 and TRBJ2-7; a possible D gene is TRBD2 (6 bases). Per the germline V gene, CDR1 is MNHNY and CDR2 is SVGAGI (reference sequence). V lost 6 bases and J 4 bases, leaving 13 bases between the germline ends. This CDR3 spans 13 amino acids. The CDR3 loop reads CASRAGTLYEQYF. As DNA, the CDR3 is TGTGCCAGCAGGGCAGGGACTCTATACGAGCAGTACTTC.

V gene TRBV11-2 combines with J gene TRBJ2-7; D ambiguous. The germline V and J ends were trimmed by 3 bases and 2 bases, with 8 bases remaining between them. This CDR3 region has 13 residues. Looked up from germline, CDR1 is SGHAT and CDR2 is FQNNGV. The CDR3 DNA reads TGTGCCAGCAGCTTGGTCGGTACCTACGAGCAGTACTTC. Protein sequence: CASSLVGTYEQYF.

The chain joins TRBV11-2 to TRBJ2-7; no reliable D call. The CDR3 length is 12 residues. The V gene lost 1 base and the J gene lost 6 bases, with 7 bases spanning the gap. Germline V lookup: CDR1 SGHAT, CDR2 FQNNGV. The CDR3: CASSLVASEQYF. DNA of the CDR3: TGTGCCAGCAGCTTAGTAGCCTCCGAGCAGTACTTC.

V is TRBV11-3 and J is TRBJ2-1; TRBD2 aligns across 8 bases. V shed 0 bases, J shed 8 bases, and the junction held 3 bases outside the gene matches. The CDR3 sequence is 14 residues long. Germline V lookup: CDR1 SGHNT, CDR2 YENEEA. CDR3 DNA: TGTGCCAGCAGCTTAGATGGTAGCGGGGATGAGCAGTTCTTC. Translated, it gives CASSLDGSGDEQFF.

V gene TRBV6-1 combines with J gene TRBJ2-5; D is perhaps TRBD2 (5 bases). The CDR3 has 14 residues. Germline V lookup: CDR1 MNHNS, CDR2 SASEGT. Trimming stripped 2 bases from V and 4 bases from J, with 11 bases between. In nucleotides, the CDR3 is TGTGCCAGCAGTGAACAGCGAGGGAGAGAGACCCAGTACTTC. It is translated as CASSEQRGRETQYF.

The V call is TRBV7-6, the J call TRBJ2-1; D gene unclear. V was trimmed by 4 bases and J by 9 bases, leaving 13 bases between them. Germline V gene lookup returns CDR1 SGHVS and CDR2 FNYEAQ. This CDR3 has 13 amino acids. In DNA, the CDR3 is TGTGCCAGCAGCTCCTCCAGAAAGATTGAGCAGTTCTTC. This gives the protein CASSSSRKIEQFF.

The chain employs TRBV5-1 and TRBJ2-7; perhaps TRBD1 as D (6 bases). CDR1 SGHRS and CDR2 YFSETQ come from the germline V gene. The V gene lost 4 bases and the J gene lost 3 bases, with 11 bases spanning the gap. This CDR3 is 13 amino acids long. CDR3 loop: CASSLRDNYEQYF. For the CDR3, the DNA is TGCGCCAGCAGCCTGAGGGACAACTACGAGCAGTACTTC.

The J gene is TRBJ2-7, the V gene TRBV5-4, with D possibly TRBD2 on 5 matching bases. The germline gives CDR1 SGHNT, CDR2 YYREEE (reference sequence). The CDR3 has 15 amino acids. With 4 bases removed from V and 4 bases from J, the gap between germline ends came to 18 bases. The CDR3 spells CASSAFSQTTYEQYF. CDR3 in DNA: TGTGCCAGCAGCGCTTTTAGTCAGACTACTTACGAGCAGTACTTC.

The chain uses TRBV6-1 and TRBJ1-4; D remains ambiguous. The V end was cut by 6 bases, the J end by 8 bases, with 10 bases between. CDR1 MNHNS and CDR2 SASEGT come from the germline V gene. The CDR3 totals 12 residues. For the CDR3, the DNA is TGTGCCAGCAGCCTCGGGTGGGAAAAACTGTTTTTT. This gives the protein CASSLGWEKLFF.

The V call is TRBV6-6, the J call TRBJ1-1; weak D call: TRBD1 (6 bases). V was trimmed by 5 bases and J by 5 bases, leaving 21 bases between them. CDR1 MNHNY and CDR2 SVGAGI come from the germline V gene (reference sequence). This CDR3 comprises 16 residues. CDR3 region: CASSKQIQGRGTEAFF. CDR3 sequence (DNA): TGTGCCAGCAGTAAACAAATACAGGGTCGGGGAACTGAAGCTTTCTTT.

The gene calls are TRBV5-4 and TRBJ2-5, with a weak D call TRBD1 (5 bases). Trimming pared 0 bases from V and 0 bases from J, leaving 9 bases between. This CDR3 spans 15 amino acids. Looked up from germline, CDR1 is SGHNT and CDR2 is YYREEE (reference sequence). The CDR3 bases are TGTGCCAGCAGCTTGGTAGGGGTTAACCAAGAGACCCAGTACTTC. It encodes CASSLVGVNQETQYF.

The chain employs TRBV15 and TRBJ2-2; D remains ambiguous. Trimming cost V 3 bases and J 0 bases, with 8 bases left between them. The CDR3 has 15 amino acids. Germline V gene data show CDR1 as LNHNV and CDR2 as YYDKDF (reference sequence). The CDR3 DNA reads as TGTGCCACCAGCAGGGTAGCCCCGAACACCGGGGAGCTGTTTTTT. Amino acid sequence: CATSRVAPNTGELFF.

The chain links TRBV2 to TRBJ2-7, with 7 positions matching TRBD1. The CDR3 has 13 residues. Germline V gene lookup returns CDR1 SNHLY and CDR2 FYNNEI. V trimming: 6 bases; J trimming: 5 bases; junction bases outside the gene matches: 7. DNA of the CDR3: TGTGCCAGCAGGAAGGGACAGTCCCACGAGCAGTACTTC. This sequence encodes CASRKGQSHEQYF. The full variable domain, in which reference TRBV2 and TRBJ2-7 provide the parts outside the CDR3, is EPEVTQTPSHQVTQMGQEVILRCVPISNHLYFYWYRQILGQKVEFLVSFYNNEISEKSEIFDDQFSVERPDGSNFTLKIRSTKLEDSAMYFCASRKGQSHEQYFGPGTRLTVT.